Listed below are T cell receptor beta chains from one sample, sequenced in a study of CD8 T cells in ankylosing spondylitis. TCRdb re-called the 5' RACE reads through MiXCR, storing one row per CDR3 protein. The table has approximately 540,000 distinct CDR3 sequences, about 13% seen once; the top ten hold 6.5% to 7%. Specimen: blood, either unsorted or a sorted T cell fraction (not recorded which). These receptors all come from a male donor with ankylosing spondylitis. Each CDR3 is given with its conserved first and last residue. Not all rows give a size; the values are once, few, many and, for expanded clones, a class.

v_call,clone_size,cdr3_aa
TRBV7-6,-,CASSFIGKLFF
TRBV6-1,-,CASSDQGARDTQYF
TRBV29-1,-,CSSGRGQTEAFF
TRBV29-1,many,CSFDLPGQGPEQFF
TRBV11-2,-,CASSLVMLSGANVLTF
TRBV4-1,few,CASSHALGQSSYNEQFF
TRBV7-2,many,CASSRGQSYQETQYF
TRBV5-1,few,CASSSNRGYEQYF
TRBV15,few,CATWGGETQYF
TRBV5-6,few,CASTLTVAGVTNEQFF
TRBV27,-,CASSFISGKEPEQYF
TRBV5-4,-,CASSLGGSGSLYNEQFF
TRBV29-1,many,CSVGLAGVETQYF
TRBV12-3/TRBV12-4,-,CASSLRDGETQYF
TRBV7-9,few,CASSRGSGRGEQYF
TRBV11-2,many,CASSVQGYEDTQYF
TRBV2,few,CASSELHRGQPQHF
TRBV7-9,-,CASSPRRQDPNTEAFF
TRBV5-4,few,CASSQAGLAGMYEQYF
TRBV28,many,CASSPGGGVNQPQHF
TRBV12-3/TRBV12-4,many,CASSPNLAGGTDTQYF
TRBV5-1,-,CASTPGGSSGREQYF
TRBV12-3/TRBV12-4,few,CASSWSGTYYEQYF
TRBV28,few,CASRETRHNEQFF
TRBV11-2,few,CASKRDPPSYEQYF
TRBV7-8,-,CASSLKAGEQFF
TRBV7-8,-,CASSITLAGGLGTDTQYF
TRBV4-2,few,CASSQQAGEETQYF
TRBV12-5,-,CASGLSPGLTRNNEQFF
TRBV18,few,CASSPMVEVDTQYF
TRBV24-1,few,CATRRTGADTQYF
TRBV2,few,CASSEATTSQPQHF
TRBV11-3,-,CASSFIRDRAFLWPQHF
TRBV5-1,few,CASSLERGTGSGANVLTF
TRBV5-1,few,CASSLEEGLTEAFF
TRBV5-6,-,CASSFPQGDGYTF
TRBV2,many,CASSENREGTQYF
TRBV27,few,CASSPDRDRGNTIYF